This entry describes one TCR beta chain. The data were obtained in a study of blood T cell repertoires in COVID-19. Study context: There were acute and convalescent COVID-19 samples, and they came from the United States, Italy and Spain. In each case, the material was cDNA or gDNA derived from T cells, B-cell-depleted T cells, or PBMCs.

In the authors' methods: Scientists estimated how many nucleated cells there were by amplifying reference gene primers. Method: immunoSEQ multiplex PCR; TCRdb's copy keeps in-frame clones and lacks some. Clonal size and the V and J genes are those of that table, whereas D and trimming came from the DNA. The sample includes tens of thousands of clones, almost 95% of them seen just once. Germline CDR1 and CDR2: WNHNN and SYGVQD (reference sequence). This CDR3 contains 12 residues. Trimming removed 5 bases at V and 4 bases at J, with 8 bases between. The source of this sequence is a man aged 45-65 years with active COVID-19. The rearrangement uses TRBV10-1 and TRBJ1-1; no clear D gene. The sequenced sample consisted of peripheral blood. CDR3 bases: TGCGCCAGCAGTAACGGTCCCACTGAAGCTTTCTTT. Protein: CASSNGPTEAFF.